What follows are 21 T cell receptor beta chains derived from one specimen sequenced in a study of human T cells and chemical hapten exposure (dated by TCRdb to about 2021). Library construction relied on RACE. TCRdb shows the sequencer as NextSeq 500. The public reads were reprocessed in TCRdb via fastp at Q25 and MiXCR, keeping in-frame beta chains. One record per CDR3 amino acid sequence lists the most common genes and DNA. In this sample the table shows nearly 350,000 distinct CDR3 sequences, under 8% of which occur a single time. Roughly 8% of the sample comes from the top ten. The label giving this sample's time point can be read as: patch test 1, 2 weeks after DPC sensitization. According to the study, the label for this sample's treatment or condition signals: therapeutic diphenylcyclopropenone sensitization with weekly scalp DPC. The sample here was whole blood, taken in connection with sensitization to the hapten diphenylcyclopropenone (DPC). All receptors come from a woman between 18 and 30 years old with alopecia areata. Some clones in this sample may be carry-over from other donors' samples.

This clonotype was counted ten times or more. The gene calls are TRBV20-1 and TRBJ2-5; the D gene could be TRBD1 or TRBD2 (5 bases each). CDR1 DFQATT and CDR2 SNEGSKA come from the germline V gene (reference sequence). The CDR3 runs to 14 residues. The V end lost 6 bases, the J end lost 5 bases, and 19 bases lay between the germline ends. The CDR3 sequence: CSAPPGAELETQYF. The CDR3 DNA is TGCAGTGCCCCCCCCGGGGCCGAATTGGAGACCCAGTACTTC.

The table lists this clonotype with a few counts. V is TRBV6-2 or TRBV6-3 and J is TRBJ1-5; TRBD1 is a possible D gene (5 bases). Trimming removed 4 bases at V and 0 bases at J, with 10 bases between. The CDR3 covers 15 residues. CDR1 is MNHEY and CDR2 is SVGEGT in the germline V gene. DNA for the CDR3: TGTGCCAGCAGTTTCCCAGGGAGTAGCAATCAGCCCCAGCATTTT. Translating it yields CASSFPGSSNQPQHF.

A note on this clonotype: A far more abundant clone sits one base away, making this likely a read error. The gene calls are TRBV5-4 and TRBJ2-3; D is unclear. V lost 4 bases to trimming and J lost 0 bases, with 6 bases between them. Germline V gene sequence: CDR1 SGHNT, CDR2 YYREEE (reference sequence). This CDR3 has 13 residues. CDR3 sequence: CASSHGSTDTQYF. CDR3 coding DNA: TGTGCCAGCAGCCATGGAAGCACAGATACGCAGTATTTT.

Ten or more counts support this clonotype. The CDR3 is CASSRTLRDTGELFF. The CDR3 nucleotides read TGTGCCAGCAGTCGGACACTCCGAGACACCGGGGAGCTGTTTTTT. V gene TRBV6-5 combines with J gene TRBJ2-2; D might be TRBD1 (5 bases). Per germline, CDR1 MNHEY and CDR2 SVGAGI. Trimming took 5 bases from V and 3 from J, leaving 13 bases between them. This CDR3 has 15 amino acids.

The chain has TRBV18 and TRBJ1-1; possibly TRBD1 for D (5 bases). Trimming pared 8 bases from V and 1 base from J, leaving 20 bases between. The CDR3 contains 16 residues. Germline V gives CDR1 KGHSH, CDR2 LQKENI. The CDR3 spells CASTTTMVQGNTEAFF. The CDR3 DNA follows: TGTGCCAGCACGACCACCATGGTCCAGGGGAACACTGAAGCTTTCTTT.

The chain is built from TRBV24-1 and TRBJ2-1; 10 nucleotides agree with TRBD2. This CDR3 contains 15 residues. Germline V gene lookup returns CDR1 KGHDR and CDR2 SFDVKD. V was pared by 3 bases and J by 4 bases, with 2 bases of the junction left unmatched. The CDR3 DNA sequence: TGTGCCACCAGTGATAGGGGACTAGCGTACAATGAGCAGTTCTTC. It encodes CATSDRGLAYNEQFF.

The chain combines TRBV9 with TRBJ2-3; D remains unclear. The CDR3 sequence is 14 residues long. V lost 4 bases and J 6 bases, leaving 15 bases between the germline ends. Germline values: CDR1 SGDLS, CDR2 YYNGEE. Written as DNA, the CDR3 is TGTGCCAGCAGCCTCCAACCCAGCGCGGATACGCAGTATTTT. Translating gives CASSLQPSADTQYF.

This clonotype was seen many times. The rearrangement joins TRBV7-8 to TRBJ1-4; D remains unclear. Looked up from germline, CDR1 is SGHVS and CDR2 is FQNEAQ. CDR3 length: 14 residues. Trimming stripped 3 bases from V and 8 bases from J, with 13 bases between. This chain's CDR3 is CASSLGRLGEKLFF. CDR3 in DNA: TGTGCCAGCAGCTTGGGCAGGTTGGGGGAAAAACTGTTTTTT.

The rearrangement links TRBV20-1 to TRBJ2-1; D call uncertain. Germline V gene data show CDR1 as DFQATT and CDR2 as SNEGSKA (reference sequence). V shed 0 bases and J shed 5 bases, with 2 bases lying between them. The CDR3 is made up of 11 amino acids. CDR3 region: CSARDNNEQFF. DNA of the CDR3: TGCAGTGCTAGAGATAACAATGAGCAGTTCTTC.

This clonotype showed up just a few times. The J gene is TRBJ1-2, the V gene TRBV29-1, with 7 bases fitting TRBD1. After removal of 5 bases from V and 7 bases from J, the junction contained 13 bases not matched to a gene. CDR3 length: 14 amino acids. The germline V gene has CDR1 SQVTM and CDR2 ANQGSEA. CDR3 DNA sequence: TGCAGCGTTTTCGGGGTTGAGGGGGCAGGTGGCTACACCTTC. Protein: CSVFGVEGAGGYTF.

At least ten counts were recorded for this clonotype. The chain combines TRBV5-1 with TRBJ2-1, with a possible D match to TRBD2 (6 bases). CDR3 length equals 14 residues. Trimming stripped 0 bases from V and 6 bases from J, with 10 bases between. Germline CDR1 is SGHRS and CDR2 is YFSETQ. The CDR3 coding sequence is TGCGCCAGCAGCTTGGCCGGGGGAGGCAATGAGCAGTTCTTC. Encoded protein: CASSLAGGGNEQFF. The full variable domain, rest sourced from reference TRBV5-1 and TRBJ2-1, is KAGVTQTPRYLIKTRGQQVTLSCSPISGHRSVSWYQQTPGQGLQFLFEYFSETQRNKGNFPGRFSGRQFSNSRSEMNVSTLELGDSALYLCASSLAGGGNEQFFGPGTRLTVL.

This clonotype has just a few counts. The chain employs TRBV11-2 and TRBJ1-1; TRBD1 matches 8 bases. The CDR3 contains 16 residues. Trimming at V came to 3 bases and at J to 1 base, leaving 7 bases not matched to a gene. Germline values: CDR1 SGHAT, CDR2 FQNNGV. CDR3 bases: TGTGCCAGCAGCTTGGAGACAGGGGTGGCGAACACTGAAGCTTTCTTT. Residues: CASSLETGVANTEAFF.

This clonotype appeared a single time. CDR3 sequence: CASSPAPGQGKETQYF. For the CDR3, the DNA is TGCGCCAGCAGCCCGGCCCCGGGACAGGGGAAAGAGACCCAGTACTTC. The genes are TRBV5-1 and TRBJ2-5; 10 bases align to TRBD1. The CDR3 is made up of 16 amino acids. In germline, CDR1 is SGHRS, CDR2 YFSETQ. Unmatched junction bases numbered 9, after V lost 4 bases and J lost 3 bases.

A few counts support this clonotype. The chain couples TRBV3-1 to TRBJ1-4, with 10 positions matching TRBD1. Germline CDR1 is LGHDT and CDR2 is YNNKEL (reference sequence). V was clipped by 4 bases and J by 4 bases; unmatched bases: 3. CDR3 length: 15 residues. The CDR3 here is CASSPGQGGNEKLFF. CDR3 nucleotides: TGTGCCAGCAGCCCAGGACAGGGGGGTAATGAAAAACTGTTTTTT. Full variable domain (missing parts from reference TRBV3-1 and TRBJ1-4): DTAVSQTPKYLVTQMGNDKSIKCEQNLGHDTMYWYKQDSKKFLKIMFSYNNKELIINETVPNRFSPKSPDKAHLNLHINSLELGDSAVYFCASSPGQGGNEKLFFGSGTQLSVL.

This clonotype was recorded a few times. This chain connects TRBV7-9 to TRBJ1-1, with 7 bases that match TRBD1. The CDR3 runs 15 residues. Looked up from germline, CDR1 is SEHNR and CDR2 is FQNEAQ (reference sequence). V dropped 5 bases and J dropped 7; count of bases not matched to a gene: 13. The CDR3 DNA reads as TGTGCCAGCAGCCCTAGGGACAGCGGGCTGTATGAAGCTTTCTTT. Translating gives CASSPRDSGLYEAFF.

CDR3: CASSLTGRTNEKLFF. CDR3 coding DNA: TGTGCCAGCAGCCTAACAGGGCGAACTAATGAAAAACTGTTTTTT. The gene calls are TRBV7-9 and TRBJ1-4, with D tentatively TRBD1 (6 bases). The germline V and J ends were trimmed by 5 bases and 1 base, with 11 bases remaining between them. CDR1 SEHNR and CDR2 FQNEAQ come from the germline V gene (reference sequence). The CDR3 is made up of 15 amino acids.

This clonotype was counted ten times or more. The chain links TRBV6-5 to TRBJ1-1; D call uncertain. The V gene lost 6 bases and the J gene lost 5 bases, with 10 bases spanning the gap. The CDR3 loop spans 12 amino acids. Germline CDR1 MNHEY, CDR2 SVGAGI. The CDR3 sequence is CASRAGGTEAFF. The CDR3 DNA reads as TGTGCCAGCAGGGCAGGTGGAACTGAAGCTTTCTTT.

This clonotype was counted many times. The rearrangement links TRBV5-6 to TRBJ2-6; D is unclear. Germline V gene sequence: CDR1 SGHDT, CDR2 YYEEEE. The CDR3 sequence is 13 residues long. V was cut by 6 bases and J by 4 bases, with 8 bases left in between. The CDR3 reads CASTIQGANVLTF. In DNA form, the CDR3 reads TGTGCCAGCACCATTCAAGGGGCCAACGTCCTGACTTTC.

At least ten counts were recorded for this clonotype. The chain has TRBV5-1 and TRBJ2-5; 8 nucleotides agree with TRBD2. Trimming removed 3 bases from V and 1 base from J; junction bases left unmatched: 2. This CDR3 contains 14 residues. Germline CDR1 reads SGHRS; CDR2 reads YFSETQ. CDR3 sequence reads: CASSSRGAQETQYF. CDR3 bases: TGCGCCAGCAGCTCGCGGGGGGCCCAAGAGACCCAGTACTTC.

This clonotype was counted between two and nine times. CDR3 protein: CSATTGWSYNEQFF. The CDR3 DNA reads as TGCAGTGCGACGACAGGTTGGTCCTACAATGAGCAGTTCTTC. The chain joins TRBV20-1 to TRBJ2-1, with D possibly being TRBD1 (6 bases). The CDR3 has 14 amino acids. The V gene lost 6 bases and the J gene lost 1 base, with 13 bases spanning the gap. Germline V gene data show CDR1 as DFQATT and CDR2 as SNEGSKA (reference sequence).

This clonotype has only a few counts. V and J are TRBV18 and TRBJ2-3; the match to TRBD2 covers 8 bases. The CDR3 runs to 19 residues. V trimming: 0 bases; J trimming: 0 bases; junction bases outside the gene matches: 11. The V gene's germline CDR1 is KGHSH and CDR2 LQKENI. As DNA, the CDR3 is TGTGCCAGCTCACCACCGAACCAAGGACTAGCTCCTAGCACAGATACGCAGTATTTT. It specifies CASSPPNQGLAPSTDTQYF.